The source of this TCR beta chain is a study of technical replicates of blood from a handful of donors. Profiled with immunoSEQ multiplex PCR; TCRdb holds only in-frame clones, not every one. The table lists 45,000 to 50,000 clones, 80% to 95% of them singletons. This CDR3 is 13 amino acids long. Deletions cut 2 bases from V and 10 bases from J, with 10 bases between. Germline values: CDR1 SGHRS, CDR2 YFSETQ. V is TRBV5-1 and J is TRBJ1-6; unclear D gene. Sequenced sample: PBMCs. The TCR originated in a human donor in good health. Some clones in this sample may be carry-over from other donors' samples. The CDR3 nucleotides read TGCGCCAGCAGCTTCTTGGGCGAGTCACCCCTCCACTTT. It translates to CASSFLGESPLHF. Full variable domain (outside the CDR3, taken from reference TRBV5-1 and TRBJ1-6): KAGVTQTPRYLIKTRGQQVTLSCSPISGHRSVSWYQQTPGQGLQFLFEYFSETQRNKGNFPGRFSGRQFSNSRSEMNVSTLELGDSALYLCASSFLGESPLHFGNGTRLTVT.